This T cell receptor beta chain was sequenced in a study of vaccination and CD4 T cells after COVID-19. Across the whole study: Overlapping spike peptides of SARS-CoV-2, HCoV-NL63, HCoV-OC43 and HCoV-229E were used, and cells were stimulated with them. Whole-study findings and limits: The median number of SARS-CoV-2-reactive clonotypes increased from around 21 to 38, a change that did not reach significance.

The germline V and J ends were trimmed by 4 bases and 2 bases, with 14 bases remaining between them. The CDR3 length is 15 residues. Germline assignment: CDR1 MNHEY and CDR2 SVGAGI. As to this clonotype: Its matching antigen is unknown.

Stated treatment: roughly 11-day PBMC culture with coronavirus spike peptide pools or control peptides (ViraFEST assay). After expanding antigen-specific T cells with peptide pools, ViraFEST sequenced their TCRs. The Oncomine TCR Beta short-read assay sequenced DNA from cultured CD4+ T cells. TCRdb re-analysed the PCR reads in MiXCR, keeping a single row per CDR3 protein. The table includes 18,000 or so distinct CDR3 sequences, approximately 28% detected once. This chain joins TRBV6-5 and TRBJ2-5; D call uncertain. This TCR derives from a human donor with COVID-19. Sequencing was performed on cultured CD4+ T cells from blood. The CDR3 sequence: CASSSSGLGQETQYF. Written as DNA, the CDR3 is TGTGCCAGCAGTTCGTCTGGGCTAGGTCAAGAGACCCAGTACTTC.